Listed below are T cell receptor beta chains from one sample, sequenced in a study of T cells after yellow fever vaccination. TCRdb analysed the 5' RACE reads with MiXCR anew, one entry per CDR3 protein. The table lists about 340,000 distinct CDR3 sequences, 3.5% to 4.5% of them singletons, with about 24% in the top ten. The specimen was PBMCs, collected 5 days after the yellow fever booster vaccination. Source of these receptors: a man aged 18 to 30 who received the YFV17D yellow fever vaccine. CDR3s include the opening cysteine and the closing phenylalanine or tryptophan.

v_call | cdr3_aa
TRBV6-5 | CASSYEGATNEKLFF
TRBV5-6 | CASRRPGGGFADTQYF
TRBV6-1 | CASSVIQGPNTGELFF
TRBV12-3/TRBV12-4 | CASMGQGQPQHF
TRBV11-2 | CASSLERSSGNTIYF
TRBV10-2 | CASKGDAGVDTQYF
TRBV12-3/TRBV12-4 | CASSFLVSSGIQYF
TRBV5-6 | CASSRDRMNTEAFF
TRBV4-2 | CASSQGWNTIYF
TRBV5-1 | CASSLVGEGQETQYF
TRBV5-4 | CASSLAASGSETQYF
TRBV5-1 | CASRPGTSGSDTQYF
TRBV6-2/TRBV6-3 | CASTYPVEPLTSGGAKQKTQYF
TRBV5-5 | CASSPGGQGMLADTQYF
TRBV6-1 | CASTLAGGYQPQHF
TRBV5-8 | CASRRVGEKLFF
TRBV6-5 | CASSHSTLGDKGNEQFF
TRBV20-1 | CSAKSGGPGETQYF
TRBV10-3 | CAISESGGLYEQYF
TRBV12-3/TRBV12-4 | CASRTGTGADYGYTF
TRBV5-5 | CASSLIAGTDTQYF
TRBV10-3 | CAIGKQGGSTEAFF
TRBV2 | CASVADNVEQFF
TRBV10-3 | CAIRRGVGAQETQYF
TRBV12-3/TRBV12-4 | CASSFAGSGGWGYTF
TRBV7-2 | CASSLAGPGYTF
TRBV5-6 | CASSFMTGGEKLFF
TRBV4-1 | CASSRGQTVWDTEAFF
TRBV19 | CASARGGRGGEQFF
TRBV27 | CASSHYTTGANVLTF
TRBV4-1 | CASSQTGSVPDTQYF
TRBV6-6 | CASSPRQGATTNEKLFF
TRBV12-3/TRBV12-4 | CASRSNYGYTF
TRBV5-1 | CASSLPNTEAFF
TRBV19 | CASGVSGANVLTF
TRBV19 | CASSVESGGSTDTQYF
TRBV20-1 | CSARDNPGPTEAFF
TRBV7-2 | CASSFTAGGTDTQYF
TRBV5-1 | CASSAGSGGQETQYF
TRBV5-1 | CASSSTGPDISGNTIYF
TRBV5-6 | CASSSLDRAHNEQFF
TRBV5-4 | CASSLVGIGNTEAFF